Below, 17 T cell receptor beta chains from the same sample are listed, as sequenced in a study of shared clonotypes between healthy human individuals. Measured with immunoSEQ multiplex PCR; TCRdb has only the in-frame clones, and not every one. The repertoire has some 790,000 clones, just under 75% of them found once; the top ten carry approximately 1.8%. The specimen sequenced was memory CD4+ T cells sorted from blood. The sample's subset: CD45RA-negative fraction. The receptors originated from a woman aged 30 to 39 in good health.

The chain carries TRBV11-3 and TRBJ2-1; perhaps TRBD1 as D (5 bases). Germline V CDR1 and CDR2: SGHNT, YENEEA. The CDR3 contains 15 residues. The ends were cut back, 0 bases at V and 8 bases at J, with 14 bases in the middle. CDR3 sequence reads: CASSLDGAVSDEQFF. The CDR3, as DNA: TGTGCCAGCAGCTTAGATGGGGCAGTATCGGATGAGCAGTTCTTC.

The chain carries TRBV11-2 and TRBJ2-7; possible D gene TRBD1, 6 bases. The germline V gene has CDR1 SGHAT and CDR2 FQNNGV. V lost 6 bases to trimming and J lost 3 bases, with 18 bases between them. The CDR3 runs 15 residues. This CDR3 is CASRLLRGEDYEQYF. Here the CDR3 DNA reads TGTGCCAGCAGACTACTCAGGGGAGAGGACTACGAGCAGTACTTC.

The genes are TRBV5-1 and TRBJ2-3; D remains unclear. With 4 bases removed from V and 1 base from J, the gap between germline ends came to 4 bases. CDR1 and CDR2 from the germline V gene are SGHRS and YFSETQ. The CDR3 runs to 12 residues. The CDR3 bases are TGCGCCAGCAGCCACGGCACAGATACGCAGTATTTT. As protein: CASSHGTDTQYF.

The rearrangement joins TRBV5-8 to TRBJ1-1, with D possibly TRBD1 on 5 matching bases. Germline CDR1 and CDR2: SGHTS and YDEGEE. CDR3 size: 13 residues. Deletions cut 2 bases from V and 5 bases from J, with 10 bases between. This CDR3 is CASSFQGLTEAFF. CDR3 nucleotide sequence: TGTGCCAGCAGCTTCCAGGGATTGACTGAAGCTTTCTTT.

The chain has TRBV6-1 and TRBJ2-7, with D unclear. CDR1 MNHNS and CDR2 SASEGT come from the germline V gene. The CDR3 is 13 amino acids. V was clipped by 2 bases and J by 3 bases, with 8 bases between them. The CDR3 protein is CASSEIAHYEQYF. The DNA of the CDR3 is TGTGCCAGCAGTGAAATTGCTCACTACGAGCAGTACTTC.

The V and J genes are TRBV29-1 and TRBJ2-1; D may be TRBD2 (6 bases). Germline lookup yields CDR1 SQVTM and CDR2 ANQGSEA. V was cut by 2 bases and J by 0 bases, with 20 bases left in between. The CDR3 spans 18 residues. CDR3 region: CSVELTAGTVSSYNEQFF. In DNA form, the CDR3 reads TGCAGCGTTGAATTAACGGCGGGAACCGTAAGCTCCTACAATGAGCAGTTCTTC.

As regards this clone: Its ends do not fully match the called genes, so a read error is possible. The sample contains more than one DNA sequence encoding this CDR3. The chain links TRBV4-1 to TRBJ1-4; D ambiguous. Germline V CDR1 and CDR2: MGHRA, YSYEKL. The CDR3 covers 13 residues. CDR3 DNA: TGCGCTAGCAGCCAAGTTACGGATGAAAAACTGTTTTTT. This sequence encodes CASSQVTDEKLFF.

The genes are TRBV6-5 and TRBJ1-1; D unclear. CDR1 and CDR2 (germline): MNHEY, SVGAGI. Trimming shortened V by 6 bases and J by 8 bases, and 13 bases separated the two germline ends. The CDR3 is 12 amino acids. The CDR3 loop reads CASRRPGLEAFF. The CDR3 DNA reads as TGTGCCAGCAGAAGGCCGGGATTAGAAGCTTTCTTT.

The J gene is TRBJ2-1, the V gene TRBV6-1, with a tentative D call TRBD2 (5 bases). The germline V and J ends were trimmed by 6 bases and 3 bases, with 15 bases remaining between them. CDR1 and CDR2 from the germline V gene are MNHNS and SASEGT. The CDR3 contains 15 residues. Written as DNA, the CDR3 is TGTGCCAGCAGGGCGCCCGTGAGGGACTACAATGAGCAGTTCTTC. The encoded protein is CASRAPVRDYNEQFF.

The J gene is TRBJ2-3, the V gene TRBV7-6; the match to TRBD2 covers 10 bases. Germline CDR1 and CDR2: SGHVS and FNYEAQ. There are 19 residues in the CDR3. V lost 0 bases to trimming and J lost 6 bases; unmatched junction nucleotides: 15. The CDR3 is CASSLAQTRPSGRRDTQYF. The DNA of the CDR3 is TGTGCCAGCAGCTTAGCGCAAACTCGACCTAGCGGGAGAAGGGATACGCAGTATTTT.

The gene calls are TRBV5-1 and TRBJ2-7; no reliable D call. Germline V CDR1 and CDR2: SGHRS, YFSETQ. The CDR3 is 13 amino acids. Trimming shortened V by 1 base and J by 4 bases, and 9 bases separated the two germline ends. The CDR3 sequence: CASSLSEGYEQYF. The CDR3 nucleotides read TGCGCCAGCAGCTTGTCAGAAGGGTACGAGCAGTACTTC.

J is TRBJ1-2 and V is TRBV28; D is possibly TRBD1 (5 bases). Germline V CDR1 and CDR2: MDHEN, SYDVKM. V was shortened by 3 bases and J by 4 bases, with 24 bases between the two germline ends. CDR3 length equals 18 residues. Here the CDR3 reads CASSFQQVNLRSIYGYTF. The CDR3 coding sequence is TGTGCCAGCAGTTTTCAACAGGTTAATCTCCGGAGTATCTATGGCTACACCTTC.

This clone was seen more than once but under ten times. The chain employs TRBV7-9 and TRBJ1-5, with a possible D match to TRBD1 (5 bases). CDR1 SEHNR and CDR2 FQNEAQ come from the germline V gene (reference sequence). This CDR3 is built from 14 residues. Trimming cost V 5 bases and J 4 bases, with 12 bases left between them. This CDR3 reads CASSTTQENQPQHF. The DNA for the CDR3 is TGTGCCAGCAGCACCACACAGGAGAATCAGCCCCAGCATTTT.

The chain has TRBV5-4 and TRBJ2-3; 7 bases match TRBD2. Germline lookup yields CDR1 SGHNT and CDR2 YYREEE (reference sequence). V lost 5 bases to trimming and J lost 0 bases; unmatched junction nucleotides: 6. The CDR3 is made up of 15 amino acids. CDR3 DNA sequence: TGTGCCAGCAGGGATGCTAGCGGCAGCACAGATACGCAGTATTTT. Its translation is CASRDASGSTDTQYF.

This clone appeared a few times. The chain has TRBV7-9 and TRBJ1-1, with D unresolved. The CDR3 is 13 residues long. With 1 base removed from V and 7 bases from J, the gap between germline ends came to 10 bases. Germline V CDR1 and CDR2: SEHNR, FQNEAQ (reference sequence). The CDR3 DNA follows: TGTGCCAGCAGCTTAGTGGACTATGGTGAAGCTTTCTTT. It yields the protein CASSLVDYGEAFF.

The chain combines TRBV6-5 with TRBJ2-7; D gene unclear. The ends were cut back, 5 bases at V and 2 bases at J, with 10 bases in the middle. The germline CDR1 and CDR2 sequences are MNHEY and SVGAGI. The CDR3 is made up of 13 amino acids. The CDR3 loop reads CASSPRGTYEQYF. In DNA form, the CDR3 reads TGTGCCAGCAGTCCCCGCGGTACCTACGAGCAGTACTTC.

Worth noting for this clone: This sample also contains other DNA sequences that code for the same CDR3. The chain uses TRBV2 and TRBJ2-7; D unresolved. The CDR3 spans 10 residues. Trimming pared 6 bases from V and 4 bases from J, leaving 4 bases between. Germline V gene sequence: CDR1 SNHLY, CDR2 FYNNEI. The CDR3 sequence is CASSVYEQYF. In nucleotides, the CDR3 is TGTGCCAGCAGCGTATACGAGCAGTACTTC.